These T cell receptor beta chains were read from a single sample in a study of CD8 T cells in ankylosing spondylitis. TCRdb recomputed calls from the 5' RACE reads with MiXCR, one row per CDR3 protein. The sample yields over 200,000 distinct CDR3 sequences, around 19% seen once. The specimen sequenced was blood, either unsorted or a sorted T cell fraction (not recorded which). These receptors were taken from a male donor with ankylosing spondylitis. Both conserved end residues are part of each CDR3. Fields, in order: J gene, clone size, V gene, D gene, CDR3 protein, CDR3 DNA. D genes are given only for firm matches. Some rows have no size entry. The others give once, few or many, or a class for an expanded clone.

TRBJ2-5,NA,TRBV6-2/TRBV6-3,TRBD2,CASNPAGGRWETQYF,TGTGCCAGCAACCCAGCGGGGGGGCGATGGGAGACCCAGTACTTC
TRBJ2-3,few,TRBV4-1,NA,CASSQDRVGSWDTQYF,TGCGCCAGCAGCCAAGATAGAGTTGGGTCGTGGGATACGCAGTATTTT
TRBJ2-1,NA,TRBV6-2/TRBV6-3,NA,CASSSPRETTLHNEQFF,TGTGCCAGCAGCTCCCCCCGGGAGACTACCCTACACAATGAGCAGTTCTTC
TRBJ1-1,many,TRBV28,NA,CASSPSDSWYEAFF,TGTGCCAGCAGTCCATCGGACAGTTGGTATGAAGCTTTCTTT
TRBJ2-5,NA,TRBV24-1,TRBD1,CATSDFGTEKETQYF,TGTGCCACCAGTGATTTCGGGACAGAAAAAGAGACCCAGTACTTC
TRBJ1-2,few,TRBV12-3/TRBV12-4,TRBD1,CASSLGTGGFKDYGYTF,TGTGCCAGCAGTTTAGGGACAGGGGGCTTCAAGGACTATGGCTACACCTTC
TRBJ2-7,NA,TRBV29-1,NA,CSVEDWGGATSTYEQYF,TGCAGCGTTGAAGATTGGGGCGGAGCGACTAGTACTTACGAGCAGTACTTC
TRBJ2-3,few,TRBV12-5,TRBD2,CASGPGTSGSSTDTQYF,TGTGCTAGTGGTCCCGGGACTAGCGGGAGCAGCACAGATACGCAGTATTTT
TRBJ2-7,NA,TRBV28,NA,CASCVNPGQPDGEQYF,TGTGCCAGCTGTGTAAACCCCGGACAGCCGGACGGCGAGCAGTACTTC
TRBJ1-5,many,TRBV12-3/TRBV12-4,NA,CASSQPQHF,TGTGCCAGCAGTCAGCCCCAGCATTTT
TRBJ2-1,few,TRBV30,NA,CAWSVGRGPYNEQFF,TGTGCCTGGAGTGTCGGCAGGGGCCCCTACAATGAGCAGTTCTTC
TRBJ1-2,NA,TRBV7-9,TRBD1,CASSLTGYDYGYTF,TGTGCCAGCAGCTTGACAGGGTATGACTATGGCTACACCTTC
TRBJ1-6,NA,TRBV20-1,NA,CSAREYMISSSPLHF,TGCAGTGCTAGGGAGTATATGATATCGAGCTCACCCCTCCACTTT
TRBJ1-6,few,TRBV29-1,NA,CSVAIADVENSPLHF,TGCAGCGTGGCCATCGCGGACGTCGAAAATTCACCCCTCCACTTT
TRBJ2-7,few,TRBV3-1,NA,CASSQVPSFSSEQYF,TGTGCCAGCAGCCAAGTTCCTAGCTTCTCGAGCGAGCAGTACTTC
TRBJ1-2,many,TRBV29-1,NA,CSVDGAESTVGSNYGYTF,TGCAGCGTTGACGGCGCAGAGTCGACAGTAGGGAGTAACTATGGCTACACCTTC
TRBJ2-7,NA,TRBV20-1,NA,CSARHPNRGLEQYF,TGCAGTGCTAGACATCCCAACCGGGGGCTGGAGCAGTACTTC
TRBJ1-6,many,TRBV15,NA,CATSRGAGETYNSPLHF,TGTGCCACCAGCAGAGGGGCAGGGGAAACCTATAATTCACCCCTCCACTTT
TRBJ2-7,few,TRBV4-1,NA,CASSQELTGPPYEQYF,TGCGCCAGCAGCCAAGAACTGACGGGTCCCCCCTACGAGCAGTACTTC
TRBJ2-3,many,TRBV20-1,NA,CSASVRGPSDTQYF,TGCAGTGCTAGTGTGCGGGGGCCCTCAGATACGCAGTATTTT
TRBJ2-1,few,TRBV20-1,NA,CSARLASAYNEQFF,TGCAGTGCTAGACTAGCATCGGCCTACAATGAGCAGTTCTTC
TRBJ2-3,many,TRBV10-3,NA,CAPGGGRGTDTQYF,TGTGCCCCCGGAGGGGGCCGTGGCACAGATACGCAGTATTTT
TRBJ2-7,many,TRBV12-3/TRBV12-4,NA,CASSFSILDTPYEQYF,TGTGCCAGCAGTTTTTCCATCCTCGACACACCTTACGAGCAGTACTTC
TRBJ1-1,many,TRBV29-1,NA,CSVEGTTEAFF,TGCAGCGTTGAGGGAACCACTGAAGCTTTCTTT
TRBJ2-3,NA,TRBV7-9,NA,CASSSPRGTDTQYF,TGTGCCAGCAGCTCACCCCGGGGCACAGATACGCAGTATTTT